The TCR beta chain described here comes from a study of shared clonotypes between healthy human individuals. Overall study findings and caveats: Rarefaction exposed incomplete sorted-subset sequencing despite large depth. Clonotype sharing among donors was expected to depend on sequencing depth.

Researchers ran the assay at a deep level. Produced via immunoSEQ multiplex PCR; TCRdb's table is partial and in-frame only. The sample holds approximately 940,000 clones, more than 75% seen once. In regard to this clone: The antigen is unknown.

Germline V CDR1 and CDR2: SGHRS, YFSETQ. CDR3 length: 15 amino acids. V lost 0 bases and J 5 bases, leaving 14 bases between the germline ends. The sequence derives from a man younger than 35 in good health. The source material was memory CD4+ T cells sorted from blood. Described subset: CD45RA-negative fraction. The genes are TRBV5-1 and TRBJ2-5; no clear D gene. For the CDR3, the DNA is TGCGCCAGCAGCTTGGCCCTCAGTATTCCCGAGACCCAGTACTTC. This encodes CASSLALSIPETQYF.